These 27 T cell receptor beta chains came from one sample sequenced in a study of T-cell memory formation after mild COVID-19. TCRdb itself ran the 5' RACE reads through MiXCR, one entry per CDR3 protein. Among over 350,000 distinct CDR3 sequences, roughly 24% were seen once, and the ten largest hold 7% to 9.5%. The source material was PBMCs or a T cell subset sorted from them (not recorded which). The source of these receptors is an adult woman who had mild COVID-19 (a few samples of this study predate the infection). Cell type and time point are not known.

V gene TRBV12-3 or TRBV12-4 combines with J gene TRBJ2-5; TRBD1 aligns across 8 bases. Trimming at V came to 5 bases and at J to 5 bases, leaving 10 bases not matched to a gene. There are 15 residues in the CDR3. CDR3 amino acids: CASSTRQGKGETQYF. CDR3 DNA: TGTGCCAGCAGTACACGACAGGGGAAAGGGGAGACCCAGTACTTC.

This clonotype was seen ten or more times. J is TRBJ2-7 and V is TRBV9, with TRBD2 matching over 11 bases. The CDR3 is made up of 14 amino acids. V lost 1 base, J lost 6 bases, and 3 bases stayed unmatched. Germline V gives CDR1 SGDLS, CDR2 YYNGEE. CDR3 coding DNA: TGTGCCAGCAGCGTAACCGGGACTAGCGGCGAGCAGTACTTC. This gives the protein CASSVTGTSGEQYF.

The CDR3 DNA follows: TGCGCCAGCAGCCCGACAGGGTTGGGGTTTTCAGATACGCAGTATTTT. Residues: CASSPTGLGFSDTQYF. The chain is built from TRBV4-1 and TRBJ2-3, with 7 bases that match TRBD1. Per the germline V gene, CDR1 is MGHRA and CDR2 is YSYEKL. This CDR3 spans 16 amino acids. The V segment lost 4 bases and the J segment 4 bases; nucleotides outside the gene matches: 11.

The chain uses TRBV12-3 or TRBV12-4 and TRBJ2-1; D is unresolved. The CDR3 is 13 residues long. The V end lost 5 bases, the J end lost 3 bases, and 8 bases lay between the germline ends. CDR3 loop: CASSRTYYNEQFF. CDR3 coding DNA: TGTGCCAGCAGTCGAACATACTACAATGAGCAGTTCTTC.

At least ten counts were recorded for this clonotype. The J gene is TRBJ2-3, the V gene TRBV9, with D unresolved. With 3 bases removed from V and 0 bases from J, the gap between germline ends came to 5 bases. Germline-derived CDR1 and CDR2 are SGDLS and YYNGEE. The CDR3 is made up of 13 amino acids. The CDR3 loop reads CASSGPSTDTQYF. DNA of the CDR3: TGTGCCAGCAGCGGACCTAGCACAGATACGCAGTATTTT.

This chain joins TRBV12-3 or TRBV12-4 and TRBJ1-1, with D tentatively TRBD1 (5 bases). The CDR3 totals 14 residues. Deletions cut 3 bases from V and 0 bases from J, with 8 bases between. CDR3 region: CASSFNRMNTEAFF. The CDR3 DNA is TGTGCCAGCAGTTTTAACAGGATGAACACTGAAGCTTTCTTT.

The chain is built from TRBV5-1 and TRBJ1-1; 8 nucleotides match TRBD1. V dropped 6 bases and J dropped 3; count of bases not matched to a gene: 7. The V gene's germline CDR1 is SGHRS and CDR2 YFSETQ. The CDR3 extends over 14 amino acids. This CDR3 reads CASKRDRLHTEAFF. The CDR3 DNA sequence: TGCGCCAGCAAAAGGGACAGGTTACACACTGAAGCTTTCTTT.

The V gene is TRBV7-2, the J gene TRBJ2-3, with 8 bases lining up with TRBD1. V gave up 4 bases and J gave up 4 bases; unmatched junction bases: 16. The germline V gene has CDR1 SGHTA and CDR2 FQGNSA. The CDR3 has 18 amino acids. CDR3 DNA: TGTGCCAGCAGCTCCATTTGGGTGACAGGGGAAATGGCAGATACGCAGTATTTT. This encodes CASSSIWVTGEMADTQYF. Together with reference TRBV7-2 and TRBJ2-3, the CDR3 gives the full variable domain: GAGVSQSPSNKVTEKGKDVELRCDPISGHTALYWYRQSLGQGLEFLIYFQGNSAPDKSGLPSDRFSAERTGGSVSTLTIQRTQQEDSAVYLCASSSIWVTGEMADTQYFGPGTRLTVL.

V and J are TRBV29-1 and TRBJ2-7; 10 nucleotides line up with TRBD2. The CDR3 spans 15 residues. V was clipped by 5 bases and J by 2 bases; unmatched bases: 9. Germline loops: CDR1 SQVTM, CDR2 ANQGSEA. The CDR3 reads CSVSPGLAITYEQYF. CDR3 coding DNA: TGCAGCGTTAGCCCGGGACTAGCGATAACCTACGAGCAGTACTTC.

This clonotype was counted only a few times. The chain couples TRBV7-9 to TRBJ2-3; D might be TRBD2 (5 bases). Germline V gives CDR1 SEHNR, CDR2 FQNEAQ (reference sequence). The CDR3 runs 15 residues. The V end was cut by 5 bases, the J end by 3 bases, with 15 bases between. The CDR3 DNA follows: TGTGCCAGCAGCCCCGCCGGACGGACTACAGATACGCAGTATTTT. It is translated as CASSPAGRTTDTQYF.

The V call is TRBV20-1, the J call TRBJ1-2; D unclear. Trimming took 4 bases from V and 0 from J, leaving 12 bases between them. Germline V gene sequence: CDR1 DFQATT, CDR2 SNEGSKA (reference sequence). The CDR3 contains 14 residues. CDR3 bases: TGCAGTGCTACAAACCCAGGTGCTAACTATGGCTACACCTTC. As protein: CSATNPGANYGYTF.

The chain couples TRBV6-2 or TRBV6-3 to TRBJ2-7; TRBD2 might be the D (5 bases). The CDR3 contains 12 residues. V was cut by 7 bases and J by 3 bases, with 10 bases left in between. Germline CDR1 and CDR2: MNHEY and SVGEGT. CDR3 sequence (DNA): TGTGCCAGCAAAAACCGGGGCTACGAGCAGTACTTC. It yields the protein CASKNRGYEQYF.

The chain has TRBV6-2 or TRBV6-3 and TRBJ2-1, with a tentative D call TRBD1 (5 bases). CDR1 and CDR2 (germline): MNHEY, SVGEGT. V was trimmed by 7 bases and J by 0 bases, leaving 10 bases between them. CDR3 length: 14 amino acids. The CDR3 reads CASIPRDSYNEQFF. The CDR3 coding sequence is TGTGCCAGCATACCCAGGGACTCCTACAATGAGCAGTTCTTC.

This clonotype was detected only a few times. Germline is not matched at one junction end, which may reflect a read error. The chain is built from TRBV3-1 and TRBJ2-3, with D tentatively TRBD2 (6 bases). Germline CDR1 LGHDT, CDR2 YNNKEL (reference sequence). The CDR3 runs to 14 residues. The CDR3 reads CASSQALTGTGTNF. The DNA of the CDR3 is TGTGCCAGCAGCCAAGCCCTCACCGGGACTGGAACGAATTTT.

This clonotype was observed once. CDR3 sequence reads: CASSQRIATNEKLFF. Here the CDR3 DNA reads TGTGCCAGCAGCCAAAGGATTGCAACTAATGAAAAACTGTTTTTT. This chain joins TRBV6-5 and TRBJ1-4, with D uncertain. CDR3 length: 15 residues. Trimming removed 6 bases at V and 0 bases at J, with 11 bases between. Germline CDR1 and CDR2: MNHEY and SVGAGI.

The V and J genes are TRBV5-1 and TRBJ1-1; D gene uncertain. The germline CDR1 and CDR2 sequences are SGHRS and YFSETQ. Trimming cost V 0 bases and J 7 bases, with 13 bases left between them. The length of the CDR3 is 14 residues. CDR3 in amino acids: CASSLVEGSGEAFF. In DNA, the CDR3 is TGCGCCAGCAGCTTGGTGGAGGGATCGGGTGAAGCTTTCTTT. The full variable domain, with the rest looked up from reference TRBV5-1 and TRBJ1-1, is KAGVTQTPRYLIKTRGQQVTLSCSPISGHRSVSWYQQTPGQGLQFLFEYFSETQRNKGNFPGRFSGRQFSNSRSEMNVSTLELGDSALYLCASSLVEGSGEAFFGQGTRLTVV.

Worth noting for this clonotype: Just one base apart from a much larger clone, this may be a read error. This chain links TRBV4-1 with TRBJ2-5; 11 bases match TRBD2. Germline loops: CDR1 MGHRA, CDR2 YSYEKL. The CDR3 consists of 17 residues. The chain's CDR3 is CASSQDPGLAVPETKYF. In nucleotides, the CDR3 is TGCGCCAGCAGCCAAGACCCGGGACTAGCGGTTCCAGAGACCAAGTACTTC.

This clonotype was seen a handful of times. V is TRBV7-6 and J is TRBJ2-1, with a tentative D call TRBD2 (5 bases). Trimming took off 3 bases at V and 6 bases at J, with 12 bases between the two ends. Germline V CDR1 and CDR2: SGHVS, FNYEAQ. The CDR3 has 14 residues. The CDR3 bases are TGTGCCAGCAGCTTTACTAGTTTTGGCAATGAGCAGTTCTTC. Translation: CASSFTSFGNEQFF.

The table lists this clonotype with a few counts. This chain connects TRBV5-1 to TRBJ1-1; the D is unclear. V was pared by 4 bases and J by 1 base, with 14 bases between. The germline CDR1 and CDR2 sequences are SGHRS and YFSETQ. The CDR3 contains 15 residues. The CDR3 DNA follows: TGCGCCAGCAGCCGCCAGAGGACGGAGAACACTGAAGCTTTCTTT. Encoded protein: CASSRQRTENTEAFF. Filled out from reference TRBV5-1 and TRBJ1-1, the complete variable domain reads KAGVTQTPRYLIKTRGQQVTLSCSPISGHRSVSWYQQTPGQGLQFLFEYFSETQRNKGNFPGRFSGRQFSNSRSEMNVSTLELGDSALYLCASSRQRTENTEAFFGQGTRLTVV.

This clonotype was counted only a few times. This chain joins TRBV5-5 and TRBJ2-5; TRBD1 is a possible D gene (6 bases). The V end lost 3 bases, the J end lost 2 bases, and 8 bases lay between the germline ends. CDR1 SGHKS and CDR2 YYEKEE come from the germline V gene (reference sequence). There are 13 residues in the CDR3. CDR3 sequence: CASSSQGQETQYF. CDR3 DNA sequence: TGTGCCAGCAGCTCCCAGGGGCAAGAGACCCAGTACTTC.

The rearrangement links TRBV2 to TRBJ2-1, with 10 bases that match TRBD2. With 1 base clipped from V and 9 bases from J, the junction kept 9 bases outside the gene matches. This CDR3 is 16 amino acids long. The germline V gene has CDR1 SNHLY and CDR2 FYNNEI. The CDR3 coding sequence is TGTGCCAGCAGTGAAGTTCCAGCGGGAGGGGGCGGTGAGCAGTTCTTC. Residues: CASSEVPAGGGGEQFF.

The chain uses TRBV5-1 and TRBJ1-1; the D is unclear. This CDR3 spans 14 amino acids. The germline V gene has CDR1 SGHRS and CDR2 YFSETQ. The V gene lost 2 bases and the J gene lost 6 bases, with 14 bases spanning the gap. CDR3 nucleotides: TGCGCCAGCAGCTTCGCACGGGGTGGACCTGAAGCTTTCTTT. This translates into CASSFARGGPEAFF. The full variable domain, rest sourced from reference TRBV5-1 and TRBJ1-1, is KAGVTQTPRYLIKTRGQQVTLSCSPISGHRSVSWYQQTPGQGLQFLFEYFSETQRNKGNFPGRFSGRQFSNSRSEMNVSTLELGDSALYLCASSFARGGPEAFFGQGTRLTVV.

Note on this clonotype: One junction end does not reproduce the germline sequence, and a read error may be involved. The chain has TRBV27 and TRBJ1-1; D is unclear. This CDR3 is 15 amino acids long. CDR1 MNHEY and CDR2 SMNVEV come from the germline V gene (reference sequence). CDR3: CASSSSKGLNSEAFF. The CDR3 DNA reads TGTGCCAGCAGTTCATCAAAAGGATTGAACTCTGAAGCTTTCTTT.

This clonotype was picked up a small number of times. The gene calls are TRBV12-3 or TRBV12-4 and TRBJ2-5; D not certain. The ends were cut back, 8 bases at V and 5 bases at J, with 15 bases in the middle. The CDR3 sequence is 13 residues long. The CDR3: CASGFPLGETQYF. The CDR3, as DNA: TGTGCCAGCGGCTTCCCCTTGGGGGAGACCCAGTACTTC.

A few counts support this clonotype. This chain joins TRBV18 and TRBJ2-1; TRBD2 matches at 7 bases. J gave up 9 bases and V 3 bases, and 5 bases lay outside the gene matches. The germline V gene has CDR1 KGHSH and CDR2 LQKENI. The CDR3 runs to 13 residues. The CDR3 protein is CASSPATSSEQFF. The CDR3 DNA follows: TGTGCCAGCTCACCGGCGACTAGCAGTGAGCAGTTCTTC.

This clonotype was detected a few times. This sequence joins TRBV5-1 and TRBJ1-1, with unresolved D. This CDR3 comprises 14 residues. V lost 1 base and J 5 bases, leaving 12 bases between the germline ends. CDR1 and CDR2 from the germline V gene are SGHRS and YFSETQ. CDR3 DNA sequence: TGCGCCAGCAGCTTGTCTAGTGGGAGGACTGAAGCTTTCTTT. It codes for CASSLSSGRTEAFF.

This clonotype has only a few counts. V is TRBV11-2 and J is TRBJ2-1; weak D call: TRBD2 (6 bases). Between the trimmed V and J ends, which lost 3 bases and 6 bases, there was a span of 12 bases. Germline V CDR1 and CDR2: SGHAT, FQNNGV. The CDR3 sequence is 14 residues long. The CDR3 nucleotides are TGTGCCAGCAGCTTTTCGCCGCGGGGCAATGAGCAGTTCTTC. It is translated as CASSFSPRGNEQFF.